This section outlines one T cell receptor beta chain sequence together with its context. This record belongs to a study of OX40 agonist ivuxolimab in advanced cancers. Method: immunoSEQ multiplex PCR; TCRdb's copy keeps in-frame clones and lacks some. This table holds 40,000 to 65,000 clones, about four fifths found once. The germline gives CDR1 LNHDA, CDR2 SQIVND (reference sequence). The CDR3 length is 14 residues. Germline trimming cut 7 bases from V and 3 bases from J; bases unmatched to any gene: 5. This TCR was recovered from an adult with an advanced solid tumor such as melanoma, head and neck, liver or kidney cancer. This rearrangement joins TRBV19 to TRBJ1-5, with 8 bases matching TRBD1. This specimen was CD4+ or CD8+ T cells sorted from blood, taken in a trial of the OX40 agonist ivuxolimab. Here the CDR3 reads CASKDRADNQPQHF. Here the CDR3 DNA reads TGTGCCAGTAAGGACAGGGCGGACAATCAGCCCCAGCATTTT.